This entry lists 10 T cell receptor beta chains sequenced from one sample in a study of cytomegalovirus exposure and HLA in healthy donors. With 60 Vbeta and 13 Jbeta primers, the PCR was carried out. Sequencing used immunoSEQ multiplex PCR; TCRdb keeps in-frame clones, though not all of them. This repertoire comprises more than 50,000 clones; its ten largest clones make up roughly 9.6%. Sequencing was performed on PBMCs. The receptors were sampled from a man in his fifties in good health and CMV-seropositive.

This chain joins TRBV6-5 and TRBJ1-5; D uncertain. The V and J ends lost 8 bases and 6 bases respectively, with 11 bases between them. Germline CDR1 and CDR2: MNHEY and SVGAGI. The CDR3 runs to 12 residues. This CDR3 reads CASGMRGQPQHF. The CDR3 DNA follows: TGTGCCAGCGGAATGCGGGGTCAGCCCCAGCATTTT.

This chain links TRBV5-6 with TRBJ2-7; 7 bases are a match to TRBD1. The CDR3 loop spans 13 amino acids. The J segment lost 3 bases and the V segment lost 5 bases, leaving 5 bases of the junction unmatched. CDR1 SGHDT and CDR2 YYEEEE come from the germline V gene. CDR3 sequence reads: CASRSTGIYEQYF. CDR3 nucleotides: TGTGCCAGCAGGTCGACAGGGATCTACGAGCAGTACTTC.

This sequence joins TRBV7-3 and TRBJ1-2; 7 nucleotides align to TRBD1. The CDR3 is 16 amino acids. The ends lost 2 bases at V and 0 bases at J; junction bases unmatched: 6. Germline assignment: CDR1 SGHTA and CDR2 FQGTGA. The CDR3 nucleotides are TGTGCCAGCAGCTTACCGTACGGACAGGCTAACTATGGCTACACCTTC. It yields the protein CASSLPYGQANYGYTF.

This chain links TRBV11-1 with TRBJ2-1, with 8 positions matching TRBD2. Germline values: CDR1 SGHAT, CDR2 FQDESV (reference sequence). This CDR3 is 15 amino acids long. V was clipped by 5 bases and J by 10 bases; unmatched bases: 13. This chain's CDR3 is CASSKRREGLYEQFF. DNA of the CDR3: TGTGCCAGCAGCAAAAGACGGGAGGGCCTTTACGAGCAGTTCTTC.

A remark on this clone: An end of the junction does not agree with germline; a read error may underlie this. The gene calls are TRBV7-9 and TRBJ2-3; perhaps TRBD2 as D (6 bases). The CDR3 extends over 15 amino acids. Looked up from germline, CDR1 is SEHNR and CDR2 is FQNEAQ (reference sequence). CDR3 bases: TGTGCCAGCAGCTTGGAGGGAAAGGGCACAGATAAGCAGTATTTT. The encoded protein is CASSLEGKGTDKQYF.

The gene calls are TRBV12-5 and TRBJ1-1, with TRBD1 identical over 7 bases. The CDR3 spans 12 residues. In germline, CDR1 is LGHNT, CDR2 FRNRAP. Trimming took 6 bases from V and 7 from J; bases not matched to a gene: 5. In DNA form, the CDR3 reads TGTGCTAGTGGACAGGGGTGGGATGAAGCTTTCTTT. Protein product: CASGQGWDEAFF.

V gene TRBV4-3 combines with J gene TRBJ1-2, with 7 bases that match TRBD1. The germline V gene encodes CDR1 LGHNA and CDR2 YSLEER. V shed 4 bases, J shed 4 bases, and the junction held 0 bases outside the gene matches. The CDR3 is 12 residues long. CDR3 coding DNA: TGCGCCAGCAGCCGGGACAGCTATGGCTACACCTTC. As protein: CASSRDSYGYTF.

The CDR3 loop is CASVQGGTYEQYF. The CDR3 DNA reads TGTGCCAGCGTACAGGGGGGGACCTACGAGCAGTACTTC. The chain recombines TRBV6-1 with TRBJ2-7; weak D call: TRBD1 (8 bases). The ends were cut back, 8 bases at V and 2 bases at J, with 13 bases in the middle. CDR1 is MNHNS and CDR2 is SASEGT in the germline V gene. CDR3 size: 13 residues.

The chain employs TRBV4-2 and TRBJ2-1; 13 nucleotides line up with TRBD2. CDR1 is LGHNA and CDR2 is YNFKEQ in the germline V gene. Losses at the gene ends were 3 bases for V and 4 bases for J; bases not matched to a gene: 21. The CDR3 is made up of 22 amino acids. The CDR3 sequence is CASSQYPAGLAGYRTGYNEQFF. The CDR3 coding sequence is TGTGCCAGCAGCCAGTACCCAGCGGGACTAGCGGGATACCGTACGGGGTACAATGAGCAGTTCTTC.

Details on this clone: At one end the junction does not follow the germline gene, possibly because of a read error. The rearrangement joins TRBV30 to TRBJ1-6, with a tentative D call TRBD1 (5 bases). The CDR3 is 12 amino acids. The germline gives CDR1 GTSNPN, CDR2 SVGIG (reference sequence). CDR3 DNA sequence: TGTGCCTGGAGTTGGGGGGAATCACACCTCCACTTT. It codes for CAWSWGESHLHF.